The 26 T cell receptor beta chains below come from one sample, sequenced in a study of high-grade serous ovarian cancer treatment subgroups. Tumor samples were taken before definitive surgery or chemotherapy. Generated by immunoSEQ multiplex PCR, the TCRdb table keeps only in-frame clones and is missing some. Of about 16,000 clones listed, 73% are singletons. Material for sequencing was tumor tissue. These receptors all stem from a human donor with high-grade serous ovarian cancer.

This rearrangement joins TRBV18 to TRBJ2-5, with TRBD2 as a possible D gene (6 bases). The germline gives CDR1 KGHSH, CDR2 LQKENI. V lost 0 bases and J 7 bases, leaving 12 bases between the germline ends. CDR3 length: 14 residues. The CDR3 DNA is TGTGCCAGCTCACCACCGGGCGGGGAGGCGACCCAGTACTTC. It translates to CASSPPGGEATQYF.

J is TRBJ1-2 and V is TRBV6-6; TRBD1 is a possible D gene (5 bases). V lost 2 bases and J lost 4, with 8 bases in between. The CDR3 covers 13 residues. CDR1 and CDR2 from the germline V gene are MNHNY and SVGAGI (reference sequence). As DNA, the CDR3 is TGTGCCAGCAGTTACCCAGGGACCTATGGCTACACCTTC. Protein sequence: CASSYPGTYGYTF.

V is TRBV11-2 and J is TRBJ2-7; TRBD1 agrees at 9 bases. V was pared by 3 bases and J by 5 bases, with 14 bases of the junction left unmatched. The CDR3 covers 17 residues. Germline CDR1 reads SGHAT; CDR2 reads FQNNGV. In DNA form, the CDR3 reads TGTGCCAGCAGCTTTAATTACCGGGACAGGGAAAATCACGAGCAGTACTTC. It encodes CASSFNYRDRENHEQYF.

The chain combines TRBV27 with TRBJ2-3; D possibly corresponds to TRBD2 (7 bases). The CDR3 runs to 16 residues. CDR1 MNHEY and CDR2 SMNVEV come from the germline V gene (reference sequence). V lost 5 bases, J lost 4 bases, and 19 bases lay in between. CDR3 region: CASSTHWGGLPDTQYF. DNA for the CDR3: TGTGCCAGCAGTACCCACTGGGGGGGGCTGCCAGATACGCAGTATTTT.

This chain links TRBV7-2 with TRBJ1-5; D is uncertain. Germline CDR1 SGHTA, CDR2 FQGNSA. V was clipped by 5 bases and J by 5 bases, with 10 bases between them. This CDR3 region has 13 residues. CDR3 nucleotide sequence: TGTGCCAGCAGCCGATTCCGCGATCAGCCCCAGCATTTT. Protein sequence: CASSRFRDQPQHF.

This chain uses TRBV9 with TRBJ2-1; 9 positions agree with TRBD2. Losses at the gene ends were 0 bases for V and 6 bases for J; bases not matched to a gene: 7. The CDR3 length is 16 residues. Germline-derived CDR1 and CDR2 are SGDLS and YYNGEE. For the CDR3, the DNA is TGTGCCAGCAGCGTAGGGGGCCTAGCGGGGATCAATGAGCAGTTCTTC. Translation gives CASSVGGLAGINEQFF.

The rearrangement uses TRBV7-2 and TRBJ1-1; D call uncertain. The CDR3 runs to 13 residues. V was trimmed by 3 bases and J by 4 bases, leaving 9 bases between them. The germline V gene encodes CDR1 SGHTA and CDR2 FQGNSA. CDR3 loop: CASSFSPLTEAFF. CDR3 DNA sequence: TGTGCCAGCAGCTTTTCCCCCCTCACTGAAGCTTTCTTT.

In nucleotides, the CDR3 is TGCGCCAGCAGTCAATCGCCGGGAAATAATTCACCCCTCCACTTT. It encodes CASSQSPGNNSPLHF. The chain couples TRBV23-1 to TRBJ1-6; D uncertain. TRBV23-1 is an open reading frame, and its role is uncertain. The CDR3 loop spans 15 amino acids. The germline V and J ends were trimmed by 0 bases and 5 bases, with 8 bases remaining between them.

This clone was detected only a few times. The V and J genes are TRBV6-4 and TRBJ2-3; TRBD2 matches at 12 bases. Losses at the gene ends were 0 bases for V and 4 bases for J; bases not matched to a gene: 2. This CDR3 spans 16 amino acids. Germline V gene lookup returns CDR1 MRHNA and CDR2 SNTAGT. In DNA form, the CDR3 reads TGTGCCAGCAGTGACTCCACTAGCGGGGGGTCAGATACGCAGTATTTT. Protein sequence: CASSDSTSGGSDTQYF.

This chain connects TRBV6-5 to TRBJ1-6; TRBD1 aligns across 8 bases. The length of the CDR3 is 14 residues. V was pared by 6 bases and J by 6 bases, with 4 bases of the junction left unmatched. Germline CDR1 and CDR2: MNHEY and SVGAGI. CDR3 DNA: TGTGCCAGCAGCCGGACAGGGTTTAATTCACCCCTCCACTTT. Amino acid sequence: CASSRTGFNSPLHF.

The chain uses TRBV30 and TRBJ2-5; 10 nucleotides agree with TRBD1. V lost 1 base to trimming and J lost 5 bases; unmatched junction nucleotides: 7. The CDR3 length is 15 residues. Germline V gene lookup returns CDR1 GTSNPN and CDR2 SVGIG (reference sequence). Written as DNA, the CDR3 is TGTGCCTGGAGTGGAGACAGGGGGCTAGCGGAGACCCAGTACTTC. Its protein is CAWSGDRGLAETQYF.

This chain joins TRBV21-1 and TRBJ1-5. TRBV21-1 is a pseudogene. The length of the CDR3 is 13 residues. CDR3 protein: CASSKSTGQPQHF. In nucleotides, the CDR3 is TGTGCCAGCAGCAAATCCACCGGTCAGCCCCAGCATTTT.

The rearrangement links TRBV7-8 to TRBJ2-7; 13 bases map to TRBD2. The CDR3 extends over 16 amino acids. From germline, CDR1 is SGHVS and CDR2 FQNEAQ. V lost 5 bases to trimming and J lost 3 bases; unmatched junction nucleotides: 7. CDR3 amino acids: CASSIGTSGKNYEQYF. In DNA form, the CDR3 reads TGTGCCAGCAGCATTGGGACTAGCGGGAAAAACTACGAGCAGTACTTC.

The chain carries TRBV5-1 and TRBJ1-3; 8 bases are shared with TRBD1. CDR1 and CDR2 (germline): SGHRS, YFSETQ. The CDR3 spans 15 residues. The ends lost 4 bases at V and 2 bases at J; junction bases unmatched: 5. The CDR3 sequence is CASSAGQGTGNTIYF. CDR3 DNA sequence: TGCGCCAGCAGCGCAGGACAGGGAACTGGAAACACCATATATTTT.

A few counts support this clone. The chain combines TRBV7-8 with TRBJ1-2, with 7 bases identical to TRBD1. CDR3 length equals 13 residues. The V gene end was trimmed by 7 bases and the J gene end by 4 bases; junction bases not matched to a gene: 6. In germline, CDR1 is SGHVS, CDR2 FQNEAQ. The CDR3 nucleotides read TGTGCCAGCACTCAGGGGGAGCCCTATGGCTACACCTTC. This codes for CASTQGEPYGYTF. The entire variable domain, with the rest obtained from reference TRBV7-8 and TRBJ1-2, is as follows: GAGVSQSPRYKVAKRGQDVALRCDPISGHVSLFWYQQALGQGPEFLTYFQNEAQLDKSGLPSDRFFAERPEGSVSTLKIQRTQQEDSAVYLCASTQGEPYGYTFGSGTRLTVV.

This clone has just a few counts. The CDR3 DNA sequence: TGTGCCACCAGCAGGGGCGACAGGGCAGCTTTCTTT. As protein: CATSRGDRAAFF. The chain uses TRBV15 and TRBJ1-1; 7 positions match TRBD1. CDR3 size: 12 residues. V was pared by 3 bases and J by 10 bases, with 5 bases of the junction left unmatched. In germline, CDR1 is LNHNV, CDR2 YYDKDF (reference sequence).

The chain joins TRBV11-2 to TRBJ2-3, with TRBD2 matching over 13 bases. Germline CDR1 and CDR2: SGHAT and FQNNGV. This CDR3 has 15 amino acids. V shed 3 bases and J 4 bases; nucleotides not matched to a gene: 1. CDR3 loop: CASSLGLAGSDTQYF. The DNA of the CDR3 is TGTGCCAGCAGCTTGGGACTAGCGGGGTCAGATACGCAGTATTTT.

The CDR3 protein is CASSSGGDTQYF. CDR3 sequence (DNA): TGTGCCAGCAGCTCCGGAGGGGATACGCAGTATTTT. The chain carries TRBV7-2 and TRBJ2-3; D is perhaps TRBD2 (6 bases). The V and J ends lost 4 bases and 6 bases respectively, with 8 bases between them. The CDR3 extends over 12 amino acids. CDR1 is SGHTA and CDR2 is FQGNSA in the germline V gene. Combining the CDR3 with reference TRBV7-2 and TRBJ2-3 gives the whole variable domain GAGVSQSPSNKVTEKGKDVELRCDPISGHTALYWYRQSLGQGLEFLIYFQGNSAPDKSGLPSDRFSAERTGGSVSTLTIQRTQQEDSAVYLCASSSGGDTQYFGPGTRLTVL.

About this clone itself: This same CDR3 is encoded by further DNA sequences in the sample. This chain joins TRBV7-9 and TRBJ2-1; no clear D. The CDR3 spans 14 residues. V gave up 6 bases and J gave up 3 bases, with 12 bases separating them. Germline loops: CDR1 SEHNR, CDR2 FQNEAQ (reference sequence). This chain's CDR3 is CASREGRDYNEQFF. DNA of the CDR3: TGTGCCAGCAGAGAAGGTAGGGACTACAATGAGCAGTTCTTC. Complete variable domain (other parts from reference TRBV7-9 and TRBJ2-1): DTGVSQNPRHKITKRGQNVTFRCDPISEHNRLYWYRQTLGQGPEFLTYFQNEAQLEKSRLLSDRFSAERPKGSFSTLEIQRTEQGDSAMYLCASREGRDYNEQFFGPGTRLTVL.

The chain has TRBV7-2 and TRBJ1-5; D remains ambiguous. Between the trimmed V and J ends, which lost 4 bases and 0 bases, there was a span of 7 bases. Germline V gene data show CDR1 as SGHTA and CDR2 as FQGNSA. This CDR3 region has 14 residues. CDR3 DNA: TGTGCCAGCAGCTCCGCTGGTAGCAATCAGCCCCAGCATTTT. This translates into CASSSAGSNQPQHF.

The chain combines TRBV9 with TRBJ2-5; TRBD2 matches at 11 bases. There are 17 residues in the CDR3. V shed 0 bases, J shed 5 bases, and the junction held 9 bases outside the gene matches. The germline V gene has CDR1 SGDLS and CDR2 YYNGEE. CDR3: CASSVGIAGGPRETQYF. CDR3 DNA sequence: TGTGCCAGCAGCGTAGGAATAGCGGGGGGGCCTCGGGAGACCCAGTACTTC.

V is TRBV28 and J is TRBJ1-2; a weak D match, TRBD1 (5 bases). V lost 6 bases to trimming and J lost 2 bases, with 7 bases between them. Germline V gives CDR1 MDHEN, CDR2 SYDVKM. This CDR3 spans 12 amino acids. CDR3 sequence reads: CASREGNYGYTF. Written as DNA, the CDR3 is TGTGCCAGCAGGGAGGGGAACTATGGCTACACCTTC.

The rearrangement joins TRBV7-9 to TRBJ1-5; possibly TRBD1 for D (6 bases). Germline V lookup: CDR1 SEHNR, CDR2 FQNEAQ (reference sequence). The CDR3 covers 14 residues. With 5 bases removed from V and 7 bases from J, the gap between germline ends came to 15 bases. CDR3 protein: CASSEQGREQPQHF. The DNA of the CDR3 is TGTGCCAGCAGCGAACAGGGTAGGGAGCAGCCCCAGCATTTT.

The V gene is TRBV7-9, the J gene TRBJ2-5, with 13 bases matching TRBD2. Germline CDR1 is SEHNR and CDR2 is FQNEAQ (reference sequence). Trimming took 4 bases from V and 1 from J; bases not matched to a gene: 3. The CDR3 sequence is 16 residues long. The CDR3 loop reads CASSSGLAGPQETQYF. The CDR3 nucleotides are TGTGCCAGCAGCTCGGGACTAGCGGGGCCCCAAGAGACCCAGTACTTC.

V gene TRBV19 combines with J gene TRBJ2-3; the D call may be TRBD1 or TRBD2 (5 bases each). V was cut by 4 bases and J by 4 bases, with 15 bases left in between. Germline CDR1 and CDR2: LNHDA and SQIVND (reference sequence). The CDR3 covers 15 residues. Here the CDR3 reads CASSTMRGRADTQYF. In nucleotides, the CDR3 is TGTGCCAGTAGTACGATGAGGGGTAGGGCAGATACGCAGTATTTT.

The genes are TRBV9 and TRBJ2-5, with 8 bases lining up with TRBD1. The CDR3 is 16 residues long. The V segment lost 0 bases and the J segment 4 bases; nucleotides outside the gene matches: 8. Germline lookup yields CDR1 SGDLS and CDR2 YYNGEE. CDR3 sequence: CASSVGDPGGIETQYF. The CDR3 DNA is TGTGCCAGCAGCGTAGGCGATCCAGGGGGCATAGAGACCCAGTACTTC.